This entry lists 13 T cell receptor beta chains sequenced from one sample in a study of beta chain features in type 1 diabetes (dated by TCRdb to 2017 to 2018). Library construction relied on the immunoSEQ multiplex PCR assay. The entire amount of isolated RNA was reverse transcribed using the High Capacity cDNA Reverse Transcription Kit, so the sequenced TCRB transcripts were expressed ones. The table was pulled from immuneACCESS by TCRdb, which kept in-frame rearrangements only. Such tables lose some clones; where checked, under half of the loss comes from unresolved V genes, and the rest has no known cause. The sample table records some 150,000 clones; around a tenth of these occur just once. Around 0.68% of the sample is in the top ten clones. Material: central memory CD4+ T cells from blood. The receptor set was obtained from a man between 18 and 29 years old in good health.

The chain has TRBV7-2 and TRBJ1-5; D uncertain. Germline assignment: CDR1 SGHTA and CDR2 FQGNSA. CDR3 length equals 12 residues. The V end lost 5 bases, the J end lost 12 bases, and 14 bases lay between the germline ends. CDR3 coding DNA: TGTGCCAGCAGCCCCTATACGGGATTCCAGCATTTT. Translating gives CASSPYTGFQHF. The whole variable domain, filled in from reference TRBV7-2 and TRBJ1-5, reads GAGVSQSPSNKVTEKGKDVELRCDPISGHTALYWYRQSLGQGLEFLIYFQGNSAPDKSGLPSDRFSAERTGGSVSTLTIQRTQQEDSAVYLCASSPYTGFQHFGDGTRLSIL.

CDR3 protein: CASSRGGNYNEQFF. In nucleotides, the CDR3 is TGTGCCAGCAGTCGCGGGGGGAATTACAATGAGCAGTTCTTC. V is TRBV25-1 and J is TRBJ2-1; TRBD2 aligns across 8 bases. CDR3 size: 14 residues. The V segment lost 5 bases and the J segment 4 bases; nucleotides outside the gene matches: 4. Germline lookup yields CDR1 MGHDK and CDR2 SYGVNS.

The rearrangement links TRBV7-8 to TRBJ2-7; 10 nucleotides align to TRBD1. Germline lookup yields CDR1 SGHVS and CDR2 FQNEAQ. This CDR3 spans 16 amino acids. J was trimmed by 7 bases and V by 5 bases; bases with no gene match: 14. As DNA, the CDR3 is TGTGCCAGCAGCCTTAATCCCGGACAGGGGGAAAGGGAGCAGTACTTC. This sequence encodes CASSLNPGQGEREQYF.

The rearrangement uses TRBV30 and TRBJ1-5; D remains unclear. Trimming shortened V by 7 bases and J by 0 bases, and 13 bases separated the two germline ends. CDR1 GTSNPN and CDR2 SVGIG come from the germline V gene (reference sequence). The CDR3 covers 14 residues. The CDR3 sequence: CAFLLPYSNQPQHF. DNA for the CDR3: TGTGCCTTTCTCCTTCCTTATAGCAATCAGCCCCAGCATTTT.

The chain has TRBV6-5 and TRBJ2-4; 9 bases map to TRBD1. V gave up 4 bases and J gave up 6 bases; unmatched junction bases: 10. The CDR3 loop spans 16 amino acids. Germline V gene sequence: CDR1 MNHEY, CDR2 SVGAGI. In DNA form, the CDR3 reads TGTGCCAGCAGTTTACTTCTCCCGGGACAGGGAAACATTCAGTACTTC. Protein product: CASSLLLPGQGNIQYF.

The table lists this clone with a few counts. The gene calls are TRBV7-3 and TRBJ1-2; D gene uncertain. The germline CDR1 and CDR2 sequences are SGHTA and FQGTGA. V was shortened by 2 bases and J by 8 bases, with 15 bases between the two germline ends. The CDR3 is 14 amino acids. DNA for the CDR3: TGTGCCAGCAGCTTAGACCTCGTGGTGGGCGGCTACACCTTC. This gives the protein CASSLDLVVGGYTF.

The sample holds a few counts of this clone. The CDR3: CASSLSRWRTNYGYTF. CDR3 DNA: TGTGCCAGCAGCCTAAGCCGGTGGCGGACTAACTATGGCTACACCTTC. The chain joins TRBV14 to TRBJ1-2; D is uncertain. Trimming pared 4 bases from V and 0 bases from J, leaving 15 bases between. The CDR3 spans 16 residues. Germline V gene lookup returns CDR1 SGHDN and CDR2 FVKESK.

CDR3 residues: CASSQGVGGGAKNIQYF. The DNA for the CDR3 is TGTGCCAGCAGCCAGGGGGTCGGCGGGGGGGCCAAAAACATTCAGTACTTC. This rearrangement joins TRBV7-9 to TRBJ2-4; tentative D call: TRBD2 (8 bases). CDR3 length: 17 amino acids. The V gene lost 5 bases and the J gene lost 1 base, with 18 bases spanning the gap. Germline lookup yields CDR1 SEHNR and CDR2 FQNEAQ (reference sequence).

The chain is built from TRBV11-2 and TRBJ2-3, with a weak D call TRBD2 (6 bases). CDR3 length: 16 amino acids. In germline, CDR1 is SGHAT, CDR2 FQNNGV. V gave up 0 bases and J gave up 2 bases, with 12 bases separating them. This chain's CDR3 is CASSLDLRGYTDTQYF. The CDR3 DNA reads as TGTGCCAGCAGCTTAGATTTGCGGGGATACACAGATACGCAGTATTTT.

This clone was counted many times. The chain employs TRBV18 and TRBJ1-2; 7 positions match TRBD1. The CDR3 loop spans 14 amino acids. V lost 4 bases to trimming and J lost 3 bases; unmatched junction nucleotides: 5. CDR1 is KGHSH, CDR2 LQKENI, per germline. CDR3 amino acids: CASSLRTGDYGYTF. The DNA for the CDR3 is TGTGCCAGCTCACTTAGGACAGGAGACTATGGCTACACCTTC.

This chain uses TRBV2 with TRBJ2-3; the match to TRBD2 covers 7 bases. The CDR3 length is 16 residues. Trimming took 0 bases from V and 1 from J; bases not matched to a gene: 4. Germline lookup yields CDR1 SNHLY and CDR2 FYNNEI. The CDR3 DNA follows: TGTGCCAGCAGTGAAGCGCTCGCGGGGGGCACAGATACGCAGTATTTT. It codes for CASSEALAGGTDTQYF.

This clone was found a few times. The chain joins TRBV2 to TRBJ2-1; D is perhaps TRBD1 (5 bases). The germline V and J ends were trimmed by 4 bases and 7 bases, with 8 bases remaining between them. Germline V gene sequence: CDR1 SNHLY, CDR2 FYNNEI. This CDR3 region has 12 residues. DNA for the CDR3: TGTGCCAGCAGTGCTCAGGGAAATGAGCAGTTCTTC. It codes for CASSAQGNEQFF.

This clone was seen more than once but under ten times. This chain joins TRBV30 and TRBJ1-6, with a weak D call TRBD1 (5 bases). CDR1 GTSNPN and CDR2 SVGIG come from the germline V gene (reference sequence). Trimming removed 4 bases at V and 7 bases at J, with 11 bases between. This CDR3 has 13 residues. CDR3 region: CAWMSGKNSPLHF. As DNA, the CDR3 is TGTGCCTGGATGTCAGGGAAAAATTCACCCCTCCACTTT.